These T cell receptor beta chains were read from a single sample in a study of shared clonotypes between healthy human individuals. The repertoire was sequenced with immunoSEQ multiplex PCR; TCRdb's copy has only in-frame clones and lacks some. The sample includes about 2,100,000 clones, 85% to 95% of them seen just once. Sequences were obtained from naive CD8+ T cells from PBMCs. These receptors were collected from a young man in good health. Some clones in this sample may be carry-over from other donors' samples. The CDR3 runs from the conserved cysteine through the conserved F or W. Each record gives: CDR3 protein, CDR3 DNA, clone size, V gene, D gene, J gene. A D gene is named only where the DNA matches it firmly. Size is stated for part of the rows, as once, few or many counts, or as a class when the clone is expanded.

CASRYREGLKTEAFF TGTGCCAGCAGATACAGGGAGGGGCTTAAGACTGAAGCTTTCTTT . TRBV6-5 . TRBJ1-1
CASREPGQQETQYF TGTGCCAGCAGAGAACCGGGACAGCAAGAGACCCAGTACTTC . TRBV7-9 TRBD1 TRBJ2-5
CAWSGYEQFF TGTGCCTGGAGTGGGTATGAGCAGTTCTTC once TRBV30 . TRBJ2-1
CASSFRGWGYEQYF TGTGCCAGCAGTTTCAGGGGGTGGGGATACGAGCAGTACTTC . TRBV27 TRBD1 TRBJ2-7
CASRTSRLAGSYEQYF TGTGCCAGTAGAACCTCTCGTCTAGCGGGATCCTACGAGCAGTACTTC . TRBV19 TRBD2 TRBJ2-7
CAISETLGPTKLPGELFF TGTGCCATCAGTGAAACCCTGGGTCCTACAAAGCTCCCCGGGGAGCTGTTTTTT once TRBV10-3 . TRBJ2-2
CASSIGGGGELFF TGTGCCAGTAGTATAGGGGGAGGCGGGGAGCTGTTTTTT . TRBV19 . TRBJ2-2
CASSDRGSETQYF TGTGCCAGCAGTGACAGGGGGTCTGAGACCCAGTACTTC . TRBV27 TRBD1 TRBJ2-5
CASSYEGRNQPQHF TGTGCCAGCAGTTACGAGGGGCGTAATCAGCCCCAGCATTTT . TRBV6-5 . TRBJ1-5
CASSPTSLREQYF TGCGCCAGCAGCCCGACTAGCTTGAGGGAGCAGTACTTC . TRBV5-1 TRBD2 TRBJ2-5
CSVEVGNPDTQYF TGCAGCGTTGAAGTGGGGAATCCGGATACGCAGTATTTT . TRBV29-1 . TRBJ2-3
CASTPGLAGGSYEQYF TGTGCCAGCACCCCCGGACTAGCGGGGGGATCCTACGAGCAGTACTTC . TRBV7-9 TRBD2 TRBJ2-7
CASSWTGYNEQFF TGCGCCAGCAGCTGGACCGGGTACAATGAGCAGTTCTTC once TRBV5-1 . TRBJ2-1
CASSQGAKQPQHF TGTGCCAGCAGCCAGGGGGCGAAGCAGCCCCAGCATTTT . TRBV5-6 TRBD1 TRBJ1-5
CASSTDKSRWNTEAFF TGCGCCAGCAGCACGGACAAATCACGGTGGAACACTGAAGCTTTCTTT . TRBV5-1 . TRBJ1-1
CASSLEEGGSGYTF TGTGCCAGCAGCTTAGAGGAGGGGGGCTCTGGCTACACCTTC . TRBV7-9 . TRBJ1-2
CASSESGAYEQYF TGTGCCAGCAGCGAATCAGGAGCCTACGAGCAGTACTTC . TRBV7-2 . TRBJ2-7
CASSPAQGWGNTEAFF TGTGCCAGCAGCCCGGCACAGGGGTGGGGGAACACTGAAGCTTTCTTT few TRBV13 TRBD1 TRBJ1-1
CASSLGTASSYEQYF TGTGCCAGCAGCTTGGGGACTGCGAGCTCCTACGAGCAGTACTTC . TRBV5-6 . TRBJ2-7
CASSQGTGSSYEQYF TGCGCCAGCAGCCAAGGGACAGGCAGCTCCTACGAGCAGTACTTC once TRBV4-3 TRBD1 TRBJ2-7
CASSQIQQGPEQFF TGCGCCAGCAGCCAAATCCAACAGGGGCCTGAGCAGTTCTTC . TRBV4-1 TRBD1 TRBJ2-1
CASSSPSAGVWETQYF TGTGCCAGCAGCTCCCCCTCAGCGGGAGTGTGGGAGACCCAGTACTTC . TRBV13 TRBD2 TRBJ2-5
CASSPREIYGYTF TGTGCCAGCAGCCCCCGGGAGATCTATGGCTACACCTTC . TRBV28 . TRBJ1-2
CASSLTGNNQPQHF TGTGCCAGCAGTTTAACAGGGAACAATCAGCCCCAGCATTTT few TRBV28 . TRBJ1-5
CAWSVGYTGELFF TGTGCCTGGAGTGTCGGGTACACCGGGGAGCTGTTTTTT . TRBV30 . TRBJ2-2
CASSLYFSGSKDEQFF TGTGCCAGCAGTTTATATTTTAGCGGGAGTAAGGATGAGCAGTTCTTC many TRBV27 TRBD2 TRBJ2-1
CASSLTMTSGSNEQFF TGTGCCAGCAGCTTAACTATGACTAGCGGGAGCAATGAGCAGTTCTTC . TRBV7-3 TRBD2 TRBJ2-1
CASSLNGDIEQYF TGTGCCAGCAGCCTTAATGGGGACATAGAGCAGTACTTC . TRBV4-2 . TRBJ2-7
CASSWVGGDTEAFF TGTGCCAGCAGTTGGGTGGGGGGGGACACTGAAGCTTTCTTT once TRBV28 . TRBJ1-1
CASSLLVQRGETQYF TGTGCCAGCAGCCTTCTGGTTCAGCGGGGGGAGACCCAGTACTTC . TRBV11-2 TRBD2 TRBJ2-5
CASRGGLAGVVSGELFF TGTGCCAGCAGGGGGGGACTAGCGGGAGTGGTTAGCGGGGAGCTGTTTTTT . TRBV25-1 TRBD2 TRBJ2-2
CASSFPRPQTRKDSYEQYF TGTGCCAGCAGCTTTCCGAGACCTCAGACAAGAAAAGACAGCTACGAGCAGTACTTC . TRBV7-9 . TRBJ2-7
CASSYSTGAYEQYF TGTGCCAGCAGTTACTCGACGGGAGCCTACGAGCAGTACTTC . TRBV6-5 . TRBJ2-7
CASSPGPGTGELFF TGTGCCAGCAGCCCGGGACCTGGGACCGGGGAGCTGTTTTTT . TRBV5-5 . TRBJ2-2
CASSVQAPLNNEQFF TGTGCCAGCAGTGTACAGGCACCACTAAACAATGAGCAGTTCTTC . TRBV6-1 . TRBJ2-1
CASSPAGTVNTGELFF TGTGCCAGCAGTCCAGCCGGGACGGTGAACACCGGGGAGCTGTTTTTT once TRBV27 . TRBJ2-2
CASGDSPDYGYTF TGCGCCAGCGGGGACAGCCCCGACTATGGCTACACCTTC . TRBV5-1 TRBD1 TRBJ1-2
CASSTYDRSEAFF TGTGCCAGCAGCACCTACGACAGGAGTGAAGCTTTCTTT . TRBV28 . TRBJ1-1
CASSSLSGETQYF TGTGCCAGCAGCTCCCTTAGTGGTGAGACGCAGTATTTT . TRBV28 . TRBJ2-3
CASSMGHTNTGELFF TGTGCCAGCAGCATGGGACATACGAACACCGGGGAGCTGTTTTTT . TRBV5-6 . TRBJ2-2
CASSDRGGPLATGELFF TGTGCCAGCAGCGACAGGGGGGGCCCCCTGGCCACCGGGGAGCTGTTTTTT . TRBV11-3 TRBD1 TRBJ2-2
CASSLGVPQPQHF TGTGCCAGCAGTTTGGGGGTCCCTCAGCCCCAGCATTTT . TRBV27 . TRBJ1-5
CASIRPENNEQFF TGTGCCAGCATAAGACCGGAAAACAATGAGCAGTTCTTC . TRBV25-1 . TRBJ2-1
CASSILGGSYNEQFF TGTGCCAGTAGTATTTTAGGAGGTTCCTACAATGAGCAGTTCTTC . TRBV19 . TRBJ2-1
CSGSPGGTYNEQFF TGCAGCGGTTCTCCTGGGGGGACTTACAATGAGCAGTTCTTC . TRBV29-1 . TRBJ2-1
CASRLTSEQETQYF TGTGCCAGCAGACTCACTAGCGAACAAGAGACCCAGTACTTC . TRBV28 TRBD2 TRBJ2-5
CASSPLRDRGPHTDTQYF TGTGCCAGCAGTCCCCTTCGGGACAGGGGTCCCCACACAGATACGCAGTATTTT . TRBV27 TRBD1 TRBJ2-3
CASSPGSPVYNEQFF TGTGCCAGCAGCCCCGGTAGCCCAGTCTACAATGAGCAGTTCTTC . TRBV7-2 . TRBJ2-1
CASSPGTSGRTGELFF TGTGCCAGTAGCCCCGGGACTAGCGGCCGCACCGGGGAGCTGTTTTTT once TRBV19 TRBD2 TRBJ2-2
CASSQSGRSYNEQFF TGTGCCAGCAGCCAAAGCGGGAGGTCCTACAATGAGCAGTTCTTC . TRBV14 TRBD2 TRBJ2-1
CALSDFREGRYTQYF . . TRBV28 . TRBJ2-3
CASSVGGTLYTGELFF TGTGCCAGCAGTGTAGGGGGAACACTATACACCGGGGAGCTGTTTTTT once TRBV27 . TRBJ2-2
CASSYAMGETQYF TGTGCCAGCAGTTACGCCATGGGAGAGACCCAGTACTTC . TRBV6-6 . TRBJ2-5
CSVESLQGPNTEAFF TGCAGCGTTGAATCGCTACAGGGCCCGAACACTGAAGCTTTCTTT few TRBV29-1 . TRBJ1-1